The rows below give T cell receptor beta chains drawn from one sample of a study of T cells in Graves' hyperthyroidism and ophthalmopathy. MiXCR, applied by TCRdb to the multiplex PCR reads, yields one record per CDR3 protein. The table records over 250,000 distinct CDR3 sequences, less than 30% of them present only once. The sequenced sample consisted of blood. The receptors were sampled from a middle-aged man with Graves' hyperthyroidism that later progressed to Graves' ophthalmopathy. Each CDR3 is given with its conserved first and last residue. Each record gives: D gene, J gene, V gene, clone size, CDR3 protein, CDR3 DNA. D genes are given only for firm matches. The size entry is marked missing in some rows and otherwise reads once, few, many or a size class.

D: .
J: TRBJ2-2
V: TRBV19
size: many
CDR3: CASNTGFGELFF
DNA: TGTGCCAGTAATACAGGTTTCGGGGAGCTGTTTTTT

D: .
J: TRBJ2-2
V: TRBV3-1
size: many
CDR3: CASSQGRVTELFF
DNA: TGTGCCAGCAGCCAAGGACGGGTTACGGAGCTGTTTTTT

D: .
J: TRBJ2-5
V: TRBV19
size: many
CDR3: CASSIRASQETQYF
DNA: TGTGCCAGTAGTATTAGGGCTTCACAAGAGACCCAGTACTTC

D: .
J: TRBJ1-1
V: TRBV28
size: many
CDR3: CASSPLRGRAATEAFF
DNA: TGTGCCAGCAGTCCCTTGAGGGGCAGGGCAGCCACTGAAGCTTTCTTT

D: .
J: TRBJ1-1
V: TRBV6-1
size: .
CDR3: CASSERGGLEAFF
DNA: TGTGCCAGCAGTGAGCGGGGAGGGCTTGAAGCTTTCTTT

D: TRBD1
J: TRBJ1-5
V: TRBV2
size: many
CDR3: CASSGDRANQPQHF
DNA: TGTGCCAGCAGTGGGGACAGGGCGAATCAGCCCCAGCATTTT

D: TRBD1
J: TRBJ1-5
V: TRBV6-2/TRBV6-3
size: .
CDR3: CASSYLTGEEPQHF
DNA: TGTGCCAGCAGTTACCTGACAGGGGAGGAGCCCCAGCATTTT

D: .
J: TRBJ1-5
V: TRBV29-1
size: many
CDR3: CSVEASTGQPQHF
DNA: TGCAGCGTTGAAGCCTCCACAGGGCAGCCCCAGCATTTT

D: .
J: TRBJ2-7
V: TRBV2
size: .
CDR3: CASSIGQFYEQYF
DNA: TGTGCCAGCAGTATAGGACAGTTTTACGAGCAGTACTTC

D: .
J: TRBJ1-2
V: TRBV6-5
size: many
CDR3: CASSYSWAGPNYGYTF
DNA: TGTGCCAGCAGTTACTCGTGGGCAGGACCCAACTATGGCTACACCTTC

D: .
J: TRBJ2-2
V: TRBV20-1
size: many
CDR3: CSAPLTRNTGELFF
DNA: TGCAGTGCTCCACTGACACGGAACACCGGGGAGCTGTTTTTT

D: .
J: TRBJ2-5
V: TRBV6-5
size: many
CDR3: CASSFADSPQETQYF
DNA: TGTGCCAGCAGTTTTGCCGACAGTCCCCAAGAGACCCAGTACTTC

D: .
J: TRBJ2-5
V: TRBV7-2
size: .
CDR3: CASSLWDRETQYF
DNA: TGTGCCAGCAGCTTATGGGATCGGGAGACCCAGTACTTC

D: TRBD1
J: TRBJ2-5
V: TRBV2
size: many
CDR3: CASDRAQETQYF
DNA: TGTGCCAGCGACAGGGCACAAGAGACCCAGTACTTC

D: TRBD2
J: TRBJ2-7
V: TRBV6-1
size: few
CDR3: CASGGGKFYEQYF
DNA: TGTGCCAGCGGGGGGGGGAAGTTCTACGAGCAGTACTTC

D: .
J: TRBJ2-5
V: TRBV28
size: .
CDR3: CASSWSQGSETQYF
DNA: TGTGCCAGCAGTTGGTCCCAGGGGTCGGAGACCCAGTACTTC

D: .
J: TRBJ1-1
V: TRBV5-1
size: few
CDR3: CASSPNLDRLNTEAFF
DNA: TGCGCCAGCAGCCCGAACCTCGACAGACTGAACACTGAAGCTTTCTTT

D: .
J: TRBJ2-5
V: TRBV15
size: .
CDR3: CATSDDRKETQYF
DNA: TGTGCCACCAGCGACGACAGGAAAGAGACCCAGTACTTC

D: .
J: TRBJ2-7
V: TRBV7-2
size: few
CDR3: CASSLGPERSYEQYF
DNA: TGTGCCAGCAGCTTAGGGCCAGAACGATCCTACGAGCAGTACTTC

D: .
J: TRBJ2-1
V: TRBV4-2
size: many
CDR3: CASSQGSAAGGYNEQFF
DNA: TGTGCCAGCAGCCAAGGTTCGGCCGCCGGAGGCTACAATGAGCAGTTCTTC

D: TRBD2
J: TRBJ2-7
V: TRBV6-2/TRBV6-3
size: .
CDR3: CAGGLAGGPIAYEQYF
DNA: TGTGCCGGAGGACTAGCGGGAGGGCCTATCGCCTACGAGCAGTACTTC

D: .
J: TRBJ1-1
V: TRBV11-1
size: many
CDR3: CASGYPGGGLNTEAFF
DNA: TGTGCCAGCGGCTACCCCGGGGGAGGACTGAACACTGAAGCTTTCTTT

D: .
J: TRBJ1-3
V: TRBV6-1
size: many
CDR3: CASRPTGTSGNTIYF
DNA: TGTGCCAGCAGACCAACAGGGACCTCTGGAAACACCATATATTTT

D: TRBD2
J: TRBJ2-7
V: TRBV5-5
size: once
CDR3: CASSLSGTLEQYF
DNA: TGTGCCAGCAGCCTTAGCGGGACTCTCGAGCAGTACTTC

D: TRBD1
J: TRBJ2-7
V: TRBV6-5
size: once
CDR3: CASSYSIRDREYF
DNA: TGTGCCAGCAGTTACTCGATCCGGGACAGGGAGTACTTC

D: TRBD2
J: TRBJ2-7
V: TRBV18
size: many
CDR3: CASSALREGQQYF
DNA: TGTGCCAGCTCAGCTCTCAGGGAGGGGCAGCAGTACTTC

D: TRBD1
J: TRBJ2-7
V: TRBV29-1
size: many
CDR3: CSVETGYEQYF
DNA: TGCAGCGTCGAGACAGGGTACGAGCAGTACTTC

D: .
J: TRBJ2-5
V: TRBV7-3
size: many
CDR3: CASSPSWGHQETQYF
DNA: TGTGCCAGCAGCCCAAGTTGGGGCCACCAAGAGACCCAGTACTTC

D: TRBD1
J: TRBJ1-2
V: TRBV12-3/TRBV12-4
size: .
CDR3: CASSLGTGVVGYTF
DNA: TGTGCCAGCAGTTTGGGGACAGGGGTCGTAGGCTACACCTTC

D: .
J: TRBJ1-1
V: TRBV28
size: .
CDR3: CASSLPQAMNTEAFF
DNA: TGTGCCAGCAGTCTCCCGCAGGCGATGAACACTGAAGCTTTCTTT

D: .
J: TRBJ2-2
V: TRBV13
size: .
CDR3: CASSPERGSGELFF
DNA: TGTGCCAGCAGCCCAGAGAGGGGAAGCGGGGAGCTGTTTTTT